A selection of T cell receptor beta chains follows, all from one sample in a study of blood T cells in healthy people across ages. TCRdb fed the 5' RACE reads into MiXCR, producing one record per CDR3 protein. The sample has approximately 1.5 million distinct CDR3 sequences, 34% seen once. The sequenced sample was blood. The receptors were gathered from a woman aged 25 to 39 in good health. Both conserved end residues are part of each CDR3. A D gene is named only where the DNA matches it firmly. Clone size, where shown, is once, few, many, or a class for clones that have expanded.

D	J	V	size	DNA	CDR3
-	TRBJ1-5	TRBV7-2	-	TGTGCCAGCAGCCCCACTGGGGGGGTAAATCAGCCCCAGCATTTT	CASSPTGGVNQPQHF
-	TRBJ2-7	TRBV7-8	once	TGTGCCAGCAGGAGGGCGGGGTTCACCTGGGACGAGCAGTACTTC	CASRRAGFTWDEQYF
-	TRBJ2-7	TRBV6-2/TRBV6-3	-	TGTGCCAGCAGTGATGGAGCCCTAGGTCACCATAAGTACGAGCAGTACTTC	CASSDGALGHHKYEQYF
TRBD1	TRBJ1-2	TRBV5-1	few	TGCGCCAGCAGCACCGACAGGGGAAGGAGTGGCTACACCTTC	CASSTDRGRSGYTF
-	TRBJ2-3	TRBV20-1	-	TGCAGTAGAGGGGGCCTAGCGGGCCTCACAGATACGCAGTATTTT	CSRGGLAGLTDTQYF
TRBD1	TRBJ2-3	TRBV6-5	-	TGTGCCAGCAGTCCTCGGACAGGGGGATCAGATACGCAGTATTTT	CASSPRTGGSDTQYF
-	TRBJ2-3	TRBV5-1	-	TGCGCCAGCAGCTTGAGGGACCAAACCACAGATACGCAGTATTTT	CASSLRDQTTDTQYF
-	TRBJ1-1	TRBV7-9	-	TGTGCCAGCAGCGTGGACAGTGAAGCTTTCTTT	CASSVDSEAFF
TRBD1	TRBJ1-2	TRBV5-6	-	TGTGCCAGCAGCGAATCGGACAGGGAGGGCTATGGCTACACCTTC	CASSESDREGYGYTF
-	TRBJ2-1	TRBV7-2	few	TGTGCCAGCAGCTTAGACGGGAGAAGAGAGGATGAGCAGTTCTTC	CASSLDGRREDEQFF